A selection of T cell receptor beta chains follows, all from one sample in a study of blood T cell repertoires in COVID-19. The assay was immunoSEQ multiplex PCR, and TCRdb's table has in-frame clones only and misses some. The data show around 620,000 clones, approximately 90% seen once. The sequenced sample consisted of peripheral blood. These receptors came from a woman aged 18-29 years with acute or convalescent COVID-19. Both conserved end residues are part of each CDR3. A D gene is named only where the DNA matches it firmly. The size entry is marked missing in some rows and otherwise reads once, few, many or a size class.

d_gene	v_gene	j_gene	abundance	CDR3nt	CDR3aa
NA	TRBV10-3	TRBJ2-3	NA	TGTGCCACGTCCCACTTCCTCTCGCGCACAGATACGCAGTATTTT	CATSHFLSRTDTQYF
NA	TRBV7-6	TRBJ2-2	NA	TGTGCCAGCCGGTCCCCCGCCCGGGAGCTGTTTTTT	CASRSPARELFF
TRBD1	TRBV9	TRBJ2-3	once	TGTGCCAGCAGCGGGACAGGGATGAGAACAGATACGCAGTATTTT	CASSGTGMRTDTQYF
TRBD1	TRBV11-2	TRBJ2-5	NA	TGTGCCAGCAGCCGGCGGGTAGGGGGCGGGGAGACCCAGTACTTC	CASSRRVGGGETQYF
TRBD2	TRBV4-2	TRBJ2-1	NA	TGTGCCAGCAGCCAAGCTGGCACTAGCGGACCTGAGCAGTTCTTC	CASSQAGTSGPEQFF
TRBD1	TRBV7-9	TRBJ1-4	once	TGTGCCAGCAGCTCCGACAGGGTGTCTAATGAAAAACTGTTTTTT	CASSSDRVSNEKLFF
NA	TRBV6-5	TRBJ1-5	NA	TGTGCCAGCACCGAGGAGGGTCTCCATCAGCCCCAGCATTTT	CASTEEGLHQPQHF
TRBD1	TRBV4-3	TRBJ2-7	NA	TGCGCCAGCAGCTTCTCCGGGACAGGGGAGTCCTACGAGCAGTACTTC	CASSFSGTGESYEQYF
TRBD1	TRBV27	TRBJ2-7	NA	TGTGCCAGCAGACAGGGGGCCTCCTACGAGCAGTACTTC	CASRQGASYEQYF
TRBD2	TRBV7-7	TRBJ2-5	NA	TGTGCCAGCAGCCATAGACTAGCGGGGAGGCGTCAAGAGACCCAGTACTTC	CASSHRLAGRRQETQYF
NA	TRBV21-1	TRBJ1-1	NA	TGTGCCAGCAGCAAAGCGCGGGGGTACGACACTGAAGCTTTCTTT	CASSKARGYDTEAFF
NA	TRBV9	TRBJ1-2	few	TGTGCCAGCTCCGACGGGGATTCTGGCTACACCTTC	CASSDGDSGYTF
TRBD1	TRBV13	TRBJ1-1	NA	TGTGCCAGCAGCAGCAGGGGGCCCGACACTGAAGCTTTCTTT	CASSSRGPDTEAFF
TRBD1	TRBV10-3	TRBJ1-1	NA	TGTGCCATCAGTGAGTCGGGACAGGGGAACACTGAAGCTTTCTTT	CAISESGQGNTEAFF
NA	TRBV30	TRBJ1-6	few	TGTGCCTACACCCGGGGCTCCTATAATTCACCCCTCCACTTT	CAYTRGSYNSPLHF
NA	TRBV6-2/TRBV6-3	TRBJ1-1	NA	TGTGCCAGCAGTTATTCGGGGATGAACACTGAAGCTTTCTTT	CASSYSGMNTEAFF
TRBD2	TRBV6-1	TRBJ2-3	once	TGTGCCAGCAGTGAAGGACCCGGACTAGCGGGAACCACAGATACGCAGTATTTT	CASSEGPGLAGTTDTQYF
TRBD1	TRBV6-5	TRBJ1-5	NA	TGTGCCAGCTGCTTAGGACAGGGGCTTCAGCCCCAGCATTTT	CASCLGQGLQPQHF
TRBD1	TRBV18	TRBJ1-1	once	TGTGCCAGCTCGCCGAGCAGGGGGATGAACACTGAAGCTTTCTTT	CASSPSRGMNTEAFF
TRBD1	TRBV5-1	TRBJ1-2	NA	TGCGCCAGCAGCTTGACCACAGGGGGGACGGCTTATGGCTACACCTTC	CASSLTTGGTAYGYTF
NA	TRBV28	TRBJ1-6	once	TGTGCCAGCACCCCGGGGGGGGCGTCGTGGTCACCCCTCCACTTT	CASTPGGASWSPLHF
TRBD1	TRBV12-5	TRBJ1-5	few	TGTGCTAGTGGTTTGGGGCAGGGGGGTAATCAGCCCCAGCATTTT	CASGLGQGGNQPQHF
TRBD2	TRBV7-2	TRBJ2-3	NA	TGTGCCAGCAGCTTAGGGGGACTAGCGGGGATTGCGGATACGCAGTATTTT	CASSLGGLAGIADTQYF
NA	TRBV6-5	TRBJ1-2	NA	TGTGCCAGCAGTACAGGGTCAGGGGGCTACACCTTC	CASSTGSGGYTF
NA	TRBV6-4	TRBJ1-1	few	TGTGCCAGCAGACGGAAACAGGGAAAAGGAAACACTGAAGCTTTCTTT	CASRRKQGKGNTEAFF
TRBD2	TRBV9	TRBJ2-1	NA	TGTGCCAGCAGCGTAGAGGGTAGCGGGGGAAACAATGAGCAGTTCTTC	CASSVEGSGGNNEQFF
TRBD1	TRBV2	TRBJ1-1	NA	TGTGCCAGCAGTGAGACAGGGCTTACTGAAGCTTTCTTT	CASSETGLTEAFF
NA	TRBV28	TRBJ1-2	NA	TGTGCCAGCACCGCCTTCCCTGGGAGTAGCTATGGCTACACCTTC	CASTAFPGSSYGYTF
TRBD1	TRBV28	TRBJ2-1	NA	TGTGCCAGCAGTTCCCCGGACAGGGGCTCCTACAATGAGCAGTTCTTC	CASSSPDRGSYNEQFF
TRBD1	TRBV6-4	TRBJ1-2	NA	TGTGCCAGCAGTGACTCGTCAGGGGGTATGAATGGCTACACCTTC	CASSDSSGGMNGYTF
NA	TRBV12-3/TRBV12-4	TRBJ2-1	NA	TGTGCCAGCAGTTTGAGGGTGGGCAATGAGCAGTTCTTC	CASSLRVGNEQFF
TRBD1	TRBV4-1	TRBJ1-2	NA	TGCGCCAGCAACCCGACCCAGGGGGCTCCGGGCTATGGCTACACCTTC	CASNPTQGAPGYGYTF
TRBD1	TRBV29-1	TRBJ1-2	NA	TGCAGCGTTGGACAGGGTTCGGTTAACTATGGCTACACCTTC	CSVGQGSVNYGYTF